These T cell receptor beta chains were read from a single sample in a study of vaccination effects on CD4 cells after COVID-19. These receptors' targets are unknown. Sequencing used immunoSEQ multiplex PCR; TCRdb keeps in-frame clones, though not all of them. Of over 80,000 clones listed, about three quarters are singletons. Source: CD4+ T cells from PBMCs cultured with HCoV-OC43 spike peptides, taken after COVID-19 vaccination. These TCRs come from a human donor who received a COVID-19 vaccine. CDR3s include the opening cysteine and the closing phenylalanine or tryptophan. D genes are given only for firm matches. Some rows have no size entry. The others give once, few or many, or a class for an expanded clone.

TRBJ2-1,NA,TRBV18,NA,CASSPTQYNEQFF,TGTGCCAGCTCACCAACCCAATACAATGAGCAGTTCTTC
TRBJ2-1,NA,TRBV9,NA,CASSSSTGAPYNEQFF,TGTGCCAGCAGCTCCTCGACCGGAGCCCCCTACAATGAGCAGTTCTTC
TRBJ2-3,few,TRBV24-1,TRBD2,CATSDFKTSGFTDTQYF,TGTGCCACCAGTGATTTCAAAACTAGCGGATTCACAGATACGCAGTATTTT
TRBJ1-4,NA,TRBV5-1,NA,CASSPQVGAEKLFF,TGCGCCAGCAGCCCACAGGTGGGGGCTGAAAAACTGTTTTTT
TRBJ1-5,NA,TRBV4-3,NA,CASSQVLGHQPQHF,TGCGCCAGCAGCCAAGTACTGGGTCATCAGCCCCAGCATTTT
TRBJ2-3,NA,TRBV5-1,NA,CASSLEFLAIGTDTQYF,TGCGCCAGCAGCTTGGAATTCTTAGCAATCGGCACAGATACGCAGTATTTT
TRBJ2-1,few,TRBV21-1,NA,CASSLRTSGGLFSSYNEQFF,TGTGCCAGCAGCTTACGGACTAGCGGGGGGCTCTTCTCCTCCTACAATGAGCAGTTCTTC
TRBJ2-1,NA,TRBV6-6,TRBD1,CASIITGTGVGNEQFF,TGTGCCAGCATCATCACCGGGACAGGGGTTGGAAATGAGCAGTTCTTC
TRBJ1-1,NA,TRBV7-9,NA,CASSLLHVNTEAFF,TGTGCCAGCAGCTTACTGCACGTGAACACTGAAGCTTTCTTT
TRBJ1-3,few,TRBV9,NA,CASSVPAGISGNTIYF,TGTGCCAGCAGCGTGCCCGCGGGTATCTCTGGAAACACCATATATTTT
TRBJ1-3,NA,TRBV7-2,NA,CASSLASGGRLYF,TGTGCCAGCAGCTTAGCGAGTGGAGGACGGTTATATTTT
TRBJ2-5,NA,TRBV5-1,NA,CASSLEEETQYF,TGCGCCAGCAGCTTGGAGGAAGAGACCCAGTACTTC
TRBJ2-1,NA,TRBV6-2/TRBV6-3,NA,CASSPRGPNNEQFF,TGTGCCAGCAGCCCCCGGGGGCCAAACAATGAGCAGTTCTTC
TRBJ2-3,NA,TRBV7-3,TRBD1,CASSRSGQGVQDTQYF,TGTGCCAGCAGCCGAAGTGGACAGGGGGTGCAAGATACGCAGTATTTT
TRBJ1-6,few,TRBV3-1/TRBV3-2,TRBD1,CASRTQGARSPLHF,TGTGCCAGCAGGACACAGGGGGCACGATCACCCCTCCACTTT
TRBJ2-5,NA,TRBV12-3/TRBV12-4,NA,CASSILDAETQYF,TGTGCCAGCAGTATACTCGACGCGGAGACCCAGTACTTC
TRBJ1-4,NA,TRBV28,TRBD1,CASSFGFGTGNEKLFF,TGTGCCAGCAGTTTTGGTTTCGGGACAGGGAATGAAAAACTGTTTTTT
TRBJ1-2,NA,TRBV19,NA,CARLGGYTF,TGTGCCCGACTGGGTGGCTACACCTTC
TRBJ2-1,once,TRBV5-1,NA,CASSSTGQGALAGGPSSYNEQFF,TGCGCCAGCAGCTCGACGGGACAGGGGGCCTTAGCGGGGGGGCCGAGCTCCTACAATGAGCAGTTCTTC
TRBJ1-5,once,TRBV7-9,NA,CASSLSPDQPQHF,TGTGCCAGCAGCTTAAGTCCTGATCAGCCCCAGCATTTT
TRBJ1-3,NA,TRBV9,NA,CASSIEGVSGNTIYF,TGTGCCAGCAGCATCGAAGGAGTCTCTGGAAACACCATATATTTT
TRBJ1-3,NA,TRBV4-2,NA,CASSQEGVGGYSGNTIYF,TGTGCCAGCAGCCAAGAAGGGGTGGGCGGATACTCTGGAAACACCATATATTTT
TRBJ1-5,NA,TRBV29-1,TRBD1,CSVRTGSNQPQHF,TGCAGCGTTCGGACAGGGTCTAATCAGCCCCAGCATTTT
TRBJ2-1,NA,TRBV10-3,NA,CAISELGQSYNEQFF,TGTGCCATCAGTGAGCTTGGGCAATCCTACAATGAGCAGTTCTTC
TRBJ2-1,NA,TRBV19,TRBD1,CASSRDRGSYNEQFF,TGTGCCAGTAGCCGGGACAGGGGATCCTACAATGAGCAGTTCTTC
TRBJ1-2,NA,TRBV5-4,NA,CATPGPQNTVYGYTF,TGTGCCACCCCCGGTCCTCAGAACACAGTCTATGGCTACACCTTC
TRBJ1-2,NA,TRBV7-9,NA,CASSLVALANYGYTF,TGTGCCAGCAGCTTAGTAGCGTTAGCTAACTATGGCTACACCTTC
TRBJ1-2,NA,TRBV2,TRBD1,CASSPGQGAHGYTF,TGTGCCAGCAGTCCAGGACAGGGGGCTCATGGCTACACCTTC
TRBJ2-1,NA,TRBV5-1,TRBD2,CASSSLTSPGGDEQFF,TGCGCCAGCAGCTCCTTGACTAGCCCCGGGGGGGATGAGCAGTTCTTC
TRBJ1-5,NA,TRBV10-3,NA,CAISVGIGQPQHF,TGTGCCATCAGTGTAGGGATCGGTCAGCCCCAGCATTTT
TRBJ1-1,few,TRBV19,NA,CASSFMNTEAFF,TGTGCCAGTAGTTTTATGAACACTGAAGCTTTCTTT
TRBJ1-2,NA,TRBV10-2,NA,CASTSWTAVNYGYTF,TGCGCCAGCACAAGTTGGACTGCCGTTAACTATGGCTACACCTTC
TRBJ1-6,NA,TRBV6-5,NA,CASSHPQGSPLHF,TGTGCCAGCAGTCACCCACAGGGTTCACCCCTCCACTTT
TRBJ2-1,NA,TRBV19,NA,CASSIKRARSYNEQFF,TGTGCCAGTAGTATCAAGAGGGCTCGCTCCTACAATGAGCAGTTCTTC
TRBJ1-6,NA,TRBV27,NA,CASRELGRLNSPLHF,TGTGCCAGCAGGGAGTTGGGGCGCCTTAATTCACCCCTCCACTTT
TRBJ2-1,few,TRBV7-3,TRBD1,CASRRDRDYNEQFF,TGTGCCAGCAGGAGGGACAGGGACTACAATGAGCAGTTCTTC
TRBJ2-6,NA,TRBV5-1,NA,CASSFGTGANVLTF,TGCGCCAGCAGCTTTGGAACCGGGGCCAACGTCCTGACTTTC